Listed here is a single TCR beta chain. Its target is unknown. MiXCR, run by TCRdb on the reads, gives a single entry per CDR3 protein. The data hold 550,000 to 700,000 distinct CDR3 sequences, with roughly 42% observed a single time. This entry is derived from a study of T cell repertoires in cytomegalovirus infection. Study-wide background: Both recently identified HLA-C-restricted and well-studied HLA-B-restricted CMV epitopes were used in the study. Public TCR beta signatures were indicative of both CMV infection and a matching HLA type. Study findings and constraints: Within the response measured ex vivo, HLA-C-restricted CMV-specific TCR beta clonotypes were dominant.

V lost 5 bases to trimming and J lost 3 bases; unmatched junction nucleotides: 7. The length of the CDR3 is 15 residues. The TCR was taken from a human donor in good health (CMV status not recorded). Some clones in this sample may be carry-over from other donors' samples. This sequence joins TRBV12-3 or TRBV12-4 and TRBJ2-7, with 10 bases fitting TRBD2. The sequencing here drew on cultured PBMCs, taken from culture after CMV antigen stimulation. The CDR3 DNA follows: TGTGCCAGCAGTAAAGGACTAGCGGACCTCTACGAGCAGTACTTC. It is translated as CASSKGLADLYEQYF.